Listed below are T cell receptor beta chains from one sample, sequenced in a study of cytomegalovirus exposure and HLA in healthy donors. The assay was immunoSEQ multiplex PCR, and TCRdb's table has in-frame clones only and misses some. The sample carries over 150,000 clones, roughly four fifths recorded once. The sequenced sample consisted of PBMCs. The receptors originated from a woman in her fifties or sixties in good health and CMV-seropositive. Each CDR3 is given with its conserved first and last residue. Fields, in order: V gene, D gene, J gene, clone size, CDR3 protein, CDR3 DNA. D genes are given only for firm matches. Size is stated for part of the rows, as once, few or many counts, or as a class when the clone is expanded.

v_call: TRBV7-9; d_call: NA; j_call: TRBJ2-3; clone_size: NA; cdr3_aa: CASSVTGPRGARGTQYF; cdr3_nt: TGTGCCAGCAGCGTAACGGGTCCGCGGGGGGCCAGGGGGACGCAGTATTTT
v_call: TRBV7-9; d_call: NA; j_call: TRBJ1-5; clone_size: few; cdr3_aa: CSSSSGGGNQPQHF; cdr3_nt: TGTTCCAGCAGCTCTGGGGGGGGAAACCAGCCCCAGCATTTT
v_call: TRBV19; d_call: NA; j_call: TRBJ1-6; clone_size: few; cdr3_aa: CASRSYNSPLHF; cdr3_nt: TGTGCCAGCCGCTCCTATAATTCACCCCTCCACTTT
v_call: TRBV19; d_call: NA; j_call: TRBJ1-1; clone_size: NA; cdr3_aa: CASRDLKENTEAFF; cdr3_nt: TGTGCCAGCAGGGACTTGAAGGAGAACACTGAAGCTTTCTTT
v_call: TRBV19; d_call: NA; j_call: TRBJ1-5; clone_size: NA; cdr3_aa: CASSHRDPNQPQHF; cdr3_nt: TGTGCCAGTAGTCACAGGGATCCGAATCAGCCCCAGCATTTT
v_call: TRBV6-1; d_call: NA; j_call: TRBJ2-7; clone_size: NA; cdr3_aa: CASSVTPGAGSSYEQYF; cdr3_nt: TGTGCCAGCAGTGTTACCCCTGGGGCGGGATCCTCCTACGAGCAGTACTTC
v_call: TRBV5-4; d_call: TRBD1; j_call: TRBJ1-2; clone_size: NA; cdr3_aa: CASSLATTGIDYGYTF; cdr3_nt: TGTGCCAGCAGCTTGGCCACGACAGGGATTGACTATGGCTACACCTTC
v_call: TRBV19; d_call: TRBD1; j_call: TRBJ1-2; clone_size: NA; cdr3_aa: CASSPPGQYYGYTF; cdr3_nt: TGTGCCAGTAGTCCGCCGGGACAGTACTATGGCTACACCTTC
v_call: TRBV29-1; d_call: NA; j_call: TRBJ1-1; clone_size: NA; cdr3_aa: CSVDRGTNTEAFF; cdr3_nt: TGCAGCGTTGACAGGGGAACTAACACTGAAGCTTTCTTT
v_call: TRBV4-3; d_call: NA; j_call: TRBJ2-3; clone_size: NA; cdr3_aa: CASSQADPPDTQYF; cdr3_nt: TGCGCCAGCAGCCAGGCGGATCCCCCAGATACGCAGTATTTT
v_call: TRBV7-7; d_call: TRBD1; j_call: TRBJ2-1; clone_size: NA; cdr3_aa: CASSLARSGGLDEQFF; cdr3_nt: TGTGCTAGCAGCTTAGCCCGGTCAGGGGGTTTAGATGAGCAGTTCTTC
v_call: TRBV7-7; d_call: TRBD1; j_call: TRBJ1-2; clone_size: NA; cdr3_aa: CASSVRYRGPTYGYTF; cdr3_nt: TGTGCCAGCAGCGTTAGATACAGGGGGCCCACCTATGGCTACACCTTC
v_call: TRBV27; d_call: NA; j_call: TRBJ1-5; clone_size: NA; cdr3_aa: CASSLRESNQPQHF; cdr3_nt: TGTGCCAGCAGTTTAAGGGAGAGCAATCAGCCCCAGCATTTT
v_call: TRBV7-9; d_call: NA; j_call: TRBJ2-1; clone_size: NA; cdr3_aa: CASSNSGKNEQFF; cdr3_nt: TGTGCCAGCAGCAACTCCGGGAAGAATGAGCAGTTCTTC
v_call: TRBV7-6; d_call: TRBD2; j_call: TRBJ2-3; clone_size: once; cdr3_aa: CASSLDVMSGGDTDTQYF; cdr3_nt: TGTGCCAGCAGCTTAGATGTTATGAGCGGGGGGGACACAGATACGCAGTATTTT
v_call: TRBV19; d_call: TRBD2; j_call: TRBJ2-1; clone_size: NA; cdr3_aa: CASSIEPGGRNEQFF; cdr3_nt: TGTGCCAGTAGTATTGAGCCGGGGGGGCGGAATGAGCAGTTCTTC
v_call: TRBV5-1; d_call: TRBD2; j_call: TRBJ2-1; clone_size: NA; cdr3_aa: CASSRSGGASYNEQFF; cdr3_nt: TGCGCCAGCAGCAGAAGCGGGGGGGCTTCCTACAATGAGCAGTTCTTC
v_call: TRBV4-1; d_call: NA; j_call: TRBJ1-5; clone_size: NA; cdr3_aa: CASSQDPRGGNQPQHF; cdr3_nt: TGCGCCAGCAGCCAAGATCCCAGGGGAGGCAATCAGCCCCAGCATTTT
v_call: TRBV18; d_call: TRBD1; j_call: TRBJ1-2; clone_size: NA; cdr3_aa: CASSPRDSFYGYTF; cdr3_nt: TGTGCCAGCTCACCCCGGGACAGTTTCTATGGCTACACCTTC
v_call: TRBV6-5; d_call: TRBD1; j_call: TRBJ1-2; clone_size: few; cdr3_aa: CATTGDTYGYTF; cdr3_nt: TGTGCCACCACAGGGGATACCTATGGCTACACCTTC
v_call: TRBV14; d_call: TRBD1; j_call: TRBJ2-3; clone_size: few; cdr3_aa: CASSPGQGVLADTQYF; cdr3_nt: TGTGCCAGCAGTCCGGGACAGGGGGTTTTGGCAGATACGCAGTATTTT
v_call: TRBV2; d_call: NA; j_call: TRBJ2-1; clone_size: NA; cdr3_aa: CASSETAVSSYNEQFF; cdr3_nt: TGTGCCAGCAGTGAAACAGCCGTAAGCTCCTACAATGAGCAGTTCTTC
v_call: TRBV28; d_call: TRBD2; j_call: TRBJ2-1; clone_size: few; cdr3_aa: CASSLFSSGPNEQFF; cdr3_nt: TGTGCCAGCAGTTTATTTTCTAGCGGGCCTAATGAGCAGTTCTTC
v_call: TRBV19; d_call: TRBD2; j_call: TRBJ2-3; clone_size: NA; cdr3_aa: CASSISSGSNTDTQYF; cdr3_nt: TGTGCCAGTAGTATATCTAGCGGGAGTAACACAGATACGCAGTATTTT
v_call: TRBV5-4; d_call: NA; j_call: TRBJ2-2; clone_size: once; cdr3_aa: CASRPEGGGTGELFF; cdr3_nt: TGTGCCAGCCGTCCCGAGGGCGGTGGCACCGGGGAGCTGTTTTTT
v_call: TRBV5-6; d_call: TRBD2; j_call: TRBJ2-1; clone_size: NA; cdr3_aa: CASSGWGLAYNEQFF; cdr3_nt: TGTGCCAGCTCCGGGTGGGGACTAGCCTACAATGAGCAGTTCTTC
v_call: TRBV5-1; d_call: TRBD2; j_call: TRBJ2-3; clone_size: NA; cdr3_aa: CASSFSGRASTDTQYF; cdr3_nt: TGCGCCAGCAGCTTTAGCGGGAGGGCCAGCACAGATACGCAGTATTTT
v_call: TRBV30; d_call: NA; j_call: TRBJ2-6; clone_size: NA; cdr3_aa: CAWSLSLGFGANGLTF; cdr3_nt: TGTGCCTGGAGTTTATCTTTGGGGTTTGGGGCCAACGGCCTGACTTTC
v_call: TRBV19; d_call: NA; j_call: TRBJ2-5; clone_size: NA; cdr3_aa: CASSIQLGQETQYF; cdr3_nt: TGTGCCAGTAGTATCCAACTAGGTCAAGAGACCCAGTACTTC
v_call: TRBV19; d_call: TRBD2; j_call: TRBJ2-3; clone_size: NA; cdr3_aa: CASSSGGAADTQYF; cdr3_nt: TGTGCCAGTAGTTCCGGGGGGGCGGCAGATACGCAGTATTTT
v_call: TRBV11-2; d_call: TRBD1; j_call: TRBJ1-2; clone_size: NA; cdr3_aa: CASSFRDSYGYTF; cdr3_nt: TGTGCCAGCAGCTTCCGGGACAGCTATGGCTACACCTTC
v_call: TRBV27; d_call: NA; j_call: TRBJ1-1; clone_size: NA; cdr3_aa: CASSLGGLNTEAFF; cdr3_nt: TGTGCCAGCAGTTTGGGGGGGTTGAACACTGAAGCTTTCTTT
v_call: TRBV6-6; d_call: NA; j_call: TRBJ1-4; clone_size: NA; cdr3_aa: CASSAGGSEKLFF; cdr3_nt: TGTGCCAGCTCGGCGGGGGGGAGTGAAAAACTGTTTTTT
v_call: TRBV18; d_call: TRBD1; j_call: TRBJ1-1; clone_size: NA; cdr3_aa: CASSPFDRESTNTEAFF; cdr3_nt: TGTGCCAGCTCACCGTTTGACAGGGAATCGACGAACACTGAAGCTTTCTTT
v_call: TRBV7-2; d_call: NA; j_call: TRBJ2-5; clone_size: NA; cdr3_aa: CASSSGTTRETQYF; cdr3_nt: TGTGCCAGCAGCTCCGGGACAACTCGCGAGACCCAGTACTTC
v_call: TRBV10-3; d_call: NA; j_call: TRBJ2-5; clone_size: NA; cdr3_aa: CAISPQGSETQYF; cdr3_nt: TGTGCCATCAGCCCACAGGGTTCGGAGACCCAGTACTTC
v_call: TRBV11-2; d_call: NA; j_call: TRBJ2-7; clone_size: NA; cdr3_aa: CASSLTDGGSSYEQYF; cdr3_nt: TGTGCCAGCAGCTTAACGGACGGTGGGAGCTCCTACGAGCAGTACTTC
v_call: TRBV7-8; d_call: TRBD1; j_call: TRBJ1-5; clone_size: few; cdr3_aa: CASSLSGGDYQPQHF; cdr3_nt: TGTGCCAGCAGCTTATCAGGGGGAGACTATCAGCCCCAGCATTTT
v_call: TRBV5-6; d_call: NA; j_call: TRBJ2-2; clone_size: once; cdr3_aa: CASSLGRGTGELFF; cdr3_nt: TGTGCCAGCAGCTTGGGCAGGGGCACCGGGGAGCTGTTTTTT
v_call: TRBV5-1; d_call: TRBD2; j_call: TRBJ2-7; clone_size: NA; cdr3_aa: CASSLGGSPTYEQYF; cdr3_nt: TGCGCCAGCAGCTTGGGCGGGAGCCCTACCTACGAGCAGTACTTC
v_call: TRBV1; d_call: NA; j_call: TRBJ1-3; clone_size: NA; cdr3_aa: CTSSPYQDRVMCYGNTIYF; cdr3_nt: TGCACCAGCAGCCCATACCAGGACAGGGTAATGTGCTATGGAAACACCATATATTTT
v_call: TRBV2; d_call: TRBD1; j_call: TRBJ2-7; clone_size: NA; cdr3_aa: CASSPTGSLYYEQYF; cdr3_nt: TGTGCCAGCAGCCCGACAGGGTCGTTGTACTACGAGCAGTACTTC
v_call: TRBV19; d_call: TRBD1; j_call: TRBJ1-5; clone_size: NA; cdr3_aa: CASSGTGDDQPQHF; cdr3_nt: TGTGCCAGTAGTGGGACAGGGGATGATCAGCCCCAGCATTTT
v_call: TRBV5-4; d_call: NA; j_call: TRBJ2-5; clone_size: few; cdr3_aa: CASSPDWKETQYF; cdr3_nt: TGTGCCAGCAGTCCGGACTGGAAAGAGACCCAGTACTTC